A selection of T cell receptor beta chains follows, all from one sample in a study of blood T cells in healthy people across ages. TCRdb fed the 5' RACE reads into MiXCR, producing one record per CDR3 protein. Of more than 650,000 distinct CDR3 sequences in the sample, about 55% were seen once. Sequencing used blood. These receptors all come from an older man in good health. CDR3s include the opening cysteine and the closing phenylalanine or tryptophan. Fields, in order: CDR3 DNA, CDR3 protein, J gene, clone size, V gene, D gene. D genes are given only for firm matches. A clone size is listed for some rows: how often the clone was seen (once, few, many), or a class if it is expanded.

TGTGCCAGCAGTTTGAGGTACTACTACAATGAGCAGTTCTTC CASSLRYYYNEQFF TRBJ2-1 - TRBV27 -
TGCGCCAGCAGCTTGGACAGCCGAGGGAGTACGCAGTATTTT CASSLDSRGSTQYF TRBJ2-3 - TRBV5-1 -
TGTGCCAGCAGTGCCCCCGGACTAGCGGGATACGAGCAGTACTTC CASSAPGLAGYEQYF TRBJ2-7 few TRBV5-4 TRBD2
TGCAGTGCTAGTAATCGGCCGGGACAGGGGCACAATGAGCAGTACTTC CSASNRPGQGHNEQYF TRBJ2-7 - TRBV20-1 TRBD1
TGTGCCAGCAGCCTCCTAGGGGCGACAGATACGCAGTATTTT CASSLLGATDTQYF TRBJ2-3 - TRBV14 -
TGCAGCGTTTCACTAGCCCCCTACAATGAGCAGTACTTC CSVSLAPYNEQYF TRBJ2-7 - TRBV29-1 -
TGCAGTGCTATCGTTCCCATCTCCTACGAGCAGTACTTC CSAIVPISYEQYF TRBJ2-7 - TRBV20-1 -
TGTGCCAGCAGCCAAGGGGGAAGACTAGCGGGAGAGGAGCAGTTCTTC CASSQGGRLAGEEQFF TRBJ2-1 many TRBV4-2 TRBD2
TGCAGCGTTGCAGGGGGAAACACCGGGGAGCTGTTTTTT CSVAGGNTGELFF TRBJ2-2 - TRBV29-1 TRBD1
TGTGCCAGCTCACCACCTCGGGGACCCTATGGCTACACCTTC CASSPPRGPYGYTF TRBJ1-2 - TRBV18 -
TGTGCCAGCAGTACCACAGGGGGGAACTACAATGAGCAGTTCTTC CASSTTGGNYNEQFF TRBJ2-1 - TRBV6-1 TRBD1
TGTGCCAGCACCCCTCTAGCGGGTCTGAACCCACACGAGCAGTACTTC CASTPLAGLNPHEQYF TRBJ2-7 - TRBV28 TRBD2
TGCGCCAGCAGCCTGACTAGCGGGATAAAGGTCACCTACGAGCAGTACTTC CASSLTSGIKVTYEQYF TRBJ2-7 - TRBV5-1 TRBD2
TGTGCCAGCAGCCCCCTTTCGGGTGGCTACACCTTC CASSPLSGGYTF TRBJ1-2 - TRBV3-1 -
TGCAGTGCTAGTAGACTAGCGGGAGTATCCTACGAGCAGTACTTC CSASRLAGVSYEQYF TRBJ2-7 - TRBV20-1 TRBD2
TGTGCCATCAGCGCAAACATCCCCCAGGGAACCTACGAGCAGTACTTC CAISANIPQGTYEQYF TRBJ2-7 few TRBV10-3 -
TGCGCCAGCACTCCTGACAGCCGGGCAGGCGTAGAGCAGTACTTC CASTPDSRAGVEQYF TRBJ2-4 - TRBV5-1 -
TGCAGTGCTCGAACCCGGGACTCCCTCCGATCGAGAGAGCAGTACTTC CSARTRDSLRSREQYF TRBJ2-4 few TRBV20-1 -
TGCGCCAGCAGCTTGGACCAGGGGGTGAACGAGCAGTACTTC CASSLDQGVNEQYF TRBJ2-7 few TRBV5-1 TRBD1
TGTGCCAGCAGTTTCATGGCAGGGGAATATGGCTACACCTTC CASSFMAGEYGYTF TRBJ1-2 - TRBV12-3/TRBV12-4 -
TGCGCCAGCAGCTACCTCACAGGGGGTGATCAGCCCCAGCATTTT CASSYLTGGDQPQHF TRBJ1-5 - TRBV5-1 TRBD1
TGCAGTGCTAGCCGCGGTTTAGCGGCTTCATACAATGAGCAGTACTTC CSASRGLAASYNEQYF TRBJ2-7 - TRBV20-1 -
TGCAGTGCTAGAGCGGGACAGAGACCCAGTTCCTACGAGCAGTACTTC CSARAGQRPSSYEQYF TRBJ2-7 - TRBV20-1 TRBD1